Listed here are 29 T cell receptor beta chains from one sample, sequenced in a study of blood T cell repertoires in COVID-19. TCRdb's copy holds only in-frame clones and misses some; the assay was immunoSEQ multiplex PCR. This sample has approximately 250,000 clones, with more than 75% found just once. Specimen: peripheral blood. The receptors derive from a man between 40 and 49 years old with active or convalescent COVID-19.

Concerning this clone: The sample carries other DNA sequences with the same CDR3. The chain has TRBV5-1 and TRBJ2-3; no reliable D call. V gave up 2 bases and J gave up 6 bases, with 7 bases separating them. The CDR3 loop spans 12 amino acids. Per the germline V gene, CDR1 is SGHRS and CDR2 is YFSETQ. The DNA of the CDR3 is TGCGCCAGCAGCTTCCCCGGGGATACGCAGTATTTT. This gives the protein CASSFPGDTQYF.

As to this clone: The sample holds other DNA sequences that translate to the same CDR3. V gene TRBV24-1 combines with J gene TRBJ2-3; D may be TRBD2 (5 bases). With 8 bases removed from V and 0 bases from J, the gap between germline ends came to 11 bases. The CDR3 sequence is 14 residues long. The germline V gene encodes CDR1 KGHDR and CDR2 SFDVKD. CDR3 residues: CATTSGSSTDTQYF. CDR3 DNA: TGTGCCACCACCTCGGGATCGAGCACAGATACGCAGTATTTT.

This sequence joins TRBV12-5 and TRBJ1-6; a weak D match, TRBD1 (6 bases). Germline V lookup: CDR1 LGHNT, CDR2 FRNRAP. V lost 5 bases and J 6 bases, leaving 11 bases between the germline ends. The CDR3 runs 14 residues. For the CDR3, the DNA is TGTGCTAGTGGTAACTTGGACAGTAATTCACCCCTCCACTTT. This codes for CASGNLDSNSPLHF.

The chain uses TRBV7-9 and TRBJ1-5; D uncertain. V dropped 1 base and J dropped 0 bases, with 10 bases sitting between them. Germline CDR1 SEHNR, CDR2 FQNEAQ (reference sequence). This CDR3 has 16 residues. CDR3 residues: CASSLGGSNSNQPQHF. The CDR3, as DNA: TGTGCCAGCAGCTTAGGCGGCAGCAATAGCAATCAGCCCCAGCATTTT. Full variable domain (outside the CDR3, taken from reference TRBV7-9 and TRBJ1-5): DTGVSQNPRHKITKRGQNVTFRCDPISEHNRLYWYRQTLGQGPEFLTYFQNEAQLEKSRLLSDRFSAERPKGSFSTLEIQRTEQGDSAMYLCASSLGGSNSNQPQHFGDGTRLSIL.

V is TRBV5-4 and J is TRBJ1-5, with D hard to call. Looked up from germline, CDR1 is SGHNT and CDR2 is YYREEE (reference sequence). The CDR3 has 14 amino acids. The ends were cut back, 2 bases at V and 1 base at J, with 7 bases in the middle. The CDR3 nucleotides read TGTGCCAGCAGCTTAGGAGGGAGCAATCAGCCCCAGCATTTT. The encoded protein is CASSLGGSNQPQHF. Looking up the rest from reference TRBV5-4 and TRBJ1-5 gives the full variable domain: ETGVTQSPTHLIKTRGQQVTLRCSSQSGHNTVSWYQQALGQGPQFIFQYYREEENGRGNFPPRFSGLQFPNYSSELNVNALELDDSALYLCASSLGGSNQPQHFGDGTRLSIL.

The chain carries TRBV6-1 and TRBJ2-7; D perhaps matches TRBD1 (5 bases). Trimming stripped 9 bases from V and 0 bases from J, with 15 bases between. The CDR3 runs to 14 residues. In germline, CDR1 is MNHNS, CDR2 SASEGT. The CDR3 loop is CASSPTGISYEQYF. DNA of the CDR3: TGTGCCAGTTCCCCCACAGGAATCTCCTACGAGCAGTACTTC.

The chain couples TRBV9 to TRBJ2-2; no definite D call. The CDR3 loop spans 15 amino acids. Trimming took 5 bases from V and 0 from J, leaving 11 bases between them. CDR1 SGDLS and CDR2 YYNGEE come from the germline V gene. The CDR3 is CASRETAANTGELFF. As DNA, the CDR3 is TGTGCCAGCAGGGAGACGGCCGCGAACACCGGGGAGCTGTTTTTT.

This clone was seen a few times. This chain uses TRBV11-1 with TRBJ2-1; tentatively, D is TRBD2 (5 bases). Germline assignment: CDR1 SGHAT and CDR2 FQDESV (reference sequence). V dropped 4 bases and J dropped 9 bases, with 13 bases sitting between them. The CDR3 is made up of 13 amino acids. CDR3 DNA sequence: TGTGCCAGCAGCTACTCACCGGCGGGTGAGCAGTTCTTC. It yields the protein CASSYSPAGEQFF.

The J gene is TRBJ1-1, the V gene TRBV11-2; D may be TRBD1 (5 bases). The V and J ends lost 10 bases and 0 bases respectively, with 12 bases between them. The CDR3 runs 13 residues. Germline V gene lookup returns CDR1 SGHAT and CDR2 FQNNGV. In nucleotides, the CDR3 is TGTGCCACCCAGGGTTTTATGAACACTGAAGCTTTCTTT. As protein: CATQGFMNTEAFF. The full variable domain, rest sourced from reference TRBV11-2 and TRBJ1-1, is EAGVAQSPRYKIIEKRQSVAFWCNPISGHATLYWYQQILGQGPKLLIQFQNNGVVDDSQLPKDRFSAERLKGVDSTLKIQPAKLEDSAVYLCATQGFMNTEAFFGQGTRLTVV.

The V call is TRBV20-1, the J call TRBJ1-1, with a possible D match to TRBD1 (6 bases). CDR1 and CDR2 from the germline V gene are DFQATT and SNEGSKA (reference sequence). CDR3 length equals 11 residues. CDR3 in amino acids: CSRQENTEAFF. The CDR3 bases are TGCAGCAGACAGGAGAACACTGAAGCTTTCTTT.

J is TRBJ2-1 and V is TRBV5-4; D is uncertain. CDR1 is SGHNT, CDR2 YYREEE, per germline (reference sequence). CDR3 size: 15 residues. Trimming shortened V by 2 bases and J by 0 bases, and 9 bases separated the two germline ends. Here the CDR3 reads CASSFSLSSYNEQFF. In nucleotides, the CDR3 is TGTGCCAGCAGCTTTAGTTTAAGCTCCTACAATGAGCAGTTCTTC.

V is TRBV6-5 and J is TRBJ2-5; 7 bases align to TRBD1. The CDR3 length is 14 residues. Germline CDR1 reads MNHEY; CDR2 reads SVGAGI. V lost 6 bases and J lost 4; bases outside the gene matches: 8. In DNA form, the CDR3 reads TGTGCCAGCAGAAACAGGGGATTACTAGAGACCCAGTACTTC. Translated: CASRNRGLLETQYF.

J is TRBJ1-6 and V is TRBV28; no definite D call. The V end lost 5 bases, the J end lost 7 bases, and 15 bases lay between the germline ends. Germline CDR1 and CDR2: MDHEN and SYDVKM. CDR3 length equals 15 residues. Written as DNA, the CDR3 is TGTGCCAGCAGTAGGCCGGAGGAGACGAATTCACCCCTCCACTTT. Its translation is CASSRPEETNSPLHF.

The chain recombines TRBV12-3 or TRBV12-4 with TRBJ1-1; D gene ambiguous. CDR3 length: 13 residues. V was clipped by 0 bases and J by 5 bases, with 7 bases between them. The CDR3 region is CASSLASGTEAFF. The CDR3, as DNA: TGTGCCAGCAGTTTAGCGTCCGGGACTGAAGCTTTCTTT.

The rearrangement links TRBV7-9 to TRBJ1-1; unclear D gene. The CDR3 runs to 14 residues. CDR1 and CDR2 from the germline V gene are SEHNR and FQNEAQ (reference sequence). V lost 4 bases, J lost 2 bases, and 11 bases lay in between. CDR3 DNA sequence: TGTGCCAGCAGCTCAGGTTATGAAAACACTGAAGCTTTCTTT. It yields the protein CASSSGYENTEAFF. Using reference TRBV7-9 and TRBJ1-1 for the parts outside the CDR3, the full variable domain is DTGVSQNPRHKITKRGQNVTFRCDPISEHNRLYWYRQTLGQGPEFLTYFQNEAQLEKSRLLSDRFSAERPKGSFSTLEIQRTEQGDSAMYLCASSSGYENTEAFFGQGTRLTVV.

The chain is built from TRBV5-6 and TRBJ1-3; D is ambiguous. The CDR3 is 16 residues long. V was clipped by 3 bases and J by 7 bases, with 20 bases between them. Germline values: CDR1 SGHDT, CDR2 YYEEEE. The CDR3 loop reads CASSSPPRGRGNTIYF. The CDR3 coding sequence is TGTGCCAGCAGCTCCCCCCCGCGAGGGAGAGGGAACACCATATATTTT. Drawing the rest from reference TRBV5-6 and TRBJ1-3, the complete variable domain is DAGVTQSPTHLIKTRGQQVTLRCSPKSGHDTVSWYQQALGQGPQFIFQYYEEEERQRGNFPDRFSGHQFPNYSSELNVNALLLGDSALYLCASSSPPRGRGNTIYFGEGSWLTVV.

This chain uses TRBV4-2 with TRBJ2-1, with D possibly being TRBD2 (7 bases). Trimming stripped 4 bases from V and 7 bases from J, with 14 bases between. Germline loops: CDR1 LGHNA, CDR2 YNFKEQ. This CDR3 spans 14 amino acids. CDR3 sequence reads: CASSPPQGGNEQFF. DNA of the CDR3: TGTGCCAGCAGCCCACCACAGGGAGGGAATGAGCAGTTCTTC.

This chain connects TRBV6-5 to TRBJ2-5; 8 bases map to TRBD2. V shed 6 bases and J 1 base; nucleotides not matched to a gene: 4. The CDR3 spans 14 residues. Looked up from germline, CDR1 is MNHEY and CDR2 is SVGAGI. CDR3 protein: CASSRSGTQETQYF. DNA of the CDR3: TGTGCCAGCAGCCGTAGCGGGACCCAAGAGACCCAGTACTTC.

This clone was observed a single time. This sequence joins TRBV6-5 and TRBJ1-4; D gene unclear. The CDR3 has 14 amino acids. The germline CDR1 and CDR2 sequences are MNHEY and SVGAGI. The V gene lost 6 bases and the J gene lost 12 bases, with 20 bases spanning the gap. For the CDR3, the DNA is TGTGCCAGCAGGCGGGAAGCCATGGTTGGGGAACTGTTTTTT. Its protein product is CASRREAMVGELFF.

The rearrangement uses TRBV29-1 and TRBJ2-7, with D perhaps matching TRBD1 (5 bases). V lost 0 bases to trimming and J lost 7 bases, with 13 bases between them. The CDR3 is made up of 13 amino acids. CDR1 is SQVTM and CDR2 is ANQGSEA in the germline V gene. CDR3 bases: TGCAGCGTTGAAGACCTCACAGGCCCAGAGCAGTACTTC. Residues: CSVEDLTGPEQYF.

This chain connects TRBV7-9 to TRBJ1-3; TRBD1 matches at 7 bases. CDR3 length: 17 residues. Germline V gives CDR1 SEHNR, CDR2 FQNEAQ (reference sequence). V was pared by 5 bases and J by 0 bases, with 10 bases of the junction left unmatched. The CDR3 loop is CASSPRGTVVSGNTIYF. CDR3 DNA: TGTGCCAGCAGCCCCAGAGGGACAGTTGTCTCTGGAAACACCATATATTTT.

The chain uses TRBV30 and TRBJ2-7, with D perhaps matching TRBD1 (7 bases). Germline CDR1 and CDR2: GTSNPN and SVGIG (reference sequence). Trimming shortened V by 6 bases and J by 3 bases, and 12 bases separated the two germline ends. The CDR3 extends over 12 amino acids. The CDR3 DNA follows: TGTGCCTGCTCGCGGGACAGCTACGAGCAGTACTTC. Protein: CACSRDSYEQYF. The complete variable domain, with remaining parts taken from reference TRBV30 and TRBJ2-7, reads SQTIHQWPATLVQPVGSPLSLECTVEGTSNPNLYWYRQAAGRGLQLLFYSVGIGQISSEVPQNLSASRPQDRQFILSSKKLLLSDSGFYLCACSRDSYEQYFGPGTRLTVT.

The CDR3 reads CATSDFGGTGDTGELFF. DNA of the CDR3: TGTGCCACCAGTGATTTCGGCGGGACGGGGGACACCGGGGAGCTGTTTTTT. The V and J genes are TRBV24-1 and TRBJ2-2; a possible D gene is TRBD2 (6 bases). The CDR3 totals 17 residues. Germline V gene lookup returns CDR1 KGHDR and CDR2 SFDVKD. V was shortened by 1 base and J by 3 bases, with 14 bases between the two germline ends.

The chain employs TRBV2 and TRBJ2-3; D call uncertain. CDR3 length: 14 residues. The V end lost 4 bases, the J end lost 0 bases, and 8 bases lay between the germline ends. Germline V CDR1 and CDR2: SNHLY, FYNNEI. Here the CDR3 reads CASSGYLSTDTQYF. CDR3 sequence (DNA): TGTGCCAGCAGTGGCTACTTGAGCACAGATACGCAGTATTTT. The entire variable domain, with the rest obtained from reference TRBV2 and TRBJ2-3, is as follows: EPEVTQTPSHQVTQMGQEVILRCVPISNHLYFYWYRQILGQKVEFLVSFYNNEISEKSEIFDDQFSVERPDGSNFTLKIRSTKLEDSAMYFCASSGYLSTDTQYFGPGTRLTVL.

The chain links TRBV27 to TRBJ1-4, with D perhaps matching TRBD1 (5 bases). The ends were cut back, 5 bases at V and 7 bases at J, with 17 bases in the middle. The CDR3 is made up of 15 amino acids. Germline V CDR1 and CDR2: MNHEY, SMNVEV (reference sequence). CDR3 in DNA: TGTGCCAGCAGTCCAAGTCCAGGGCTCAGTGAAAAACTGTTTTTT. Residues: CASSPSPGLSEKLFF. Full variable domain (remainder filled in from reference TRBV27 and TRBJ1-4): EAQVTQNPRYLITVTGKKLTVTCSQNMNHEYMSWYRQDPGLGLRQIYYSMNVEVTDKGDVPEGYKVSRKEKRNFPLILESPSPNQTSLYFCASSPSPGLSEKLFFGSGTQLSVL.

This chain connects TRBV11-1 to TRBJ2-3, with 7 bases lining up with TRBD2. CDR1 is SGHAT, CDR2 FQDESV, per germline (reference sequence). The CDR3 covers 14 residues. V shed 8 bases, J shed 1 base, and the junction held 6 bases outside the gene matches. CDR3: CASRGRDRTDTQYF. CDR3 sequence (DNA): TGTGCCAGCCGAGGGAGGGATCGCACAGATACGCAGTATTTT.

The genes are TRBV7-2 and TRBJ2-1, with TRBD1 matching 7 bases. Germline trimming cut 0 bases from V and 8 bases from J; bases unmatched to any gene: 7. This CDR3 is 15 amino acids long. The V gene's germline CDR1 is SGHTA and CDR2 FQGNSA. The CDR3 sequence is CASSLAPEGGYEQFF. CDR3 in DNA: TGTGCCAGCAGCTTAGCCCCGGAAGGGGGCTATGAGCAGTTCTTC.

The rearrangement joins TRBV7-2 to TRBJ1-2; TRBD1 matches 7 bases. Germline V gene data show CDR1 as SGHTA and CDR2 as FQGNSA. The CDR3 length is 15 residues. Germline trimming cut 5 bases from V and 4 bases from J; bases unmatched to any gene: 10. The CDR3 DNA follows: TGTGCCAGCAGCGCCCAACCCGGACAGGCCTATGGCTACACCTTC. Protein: CASSAQPGQAYGYTF.

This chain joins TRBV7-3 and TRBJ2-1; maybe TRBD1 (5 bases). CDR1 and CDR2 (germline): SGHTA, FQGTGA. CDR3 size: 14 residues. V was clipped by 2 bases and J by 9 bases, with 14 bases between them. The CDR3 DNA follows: TGTGCCAGCAGCTTAGGTCGAGCAGGGTCTGAGCAGTTCTTC. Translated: CASSLGRAGSEQFF.